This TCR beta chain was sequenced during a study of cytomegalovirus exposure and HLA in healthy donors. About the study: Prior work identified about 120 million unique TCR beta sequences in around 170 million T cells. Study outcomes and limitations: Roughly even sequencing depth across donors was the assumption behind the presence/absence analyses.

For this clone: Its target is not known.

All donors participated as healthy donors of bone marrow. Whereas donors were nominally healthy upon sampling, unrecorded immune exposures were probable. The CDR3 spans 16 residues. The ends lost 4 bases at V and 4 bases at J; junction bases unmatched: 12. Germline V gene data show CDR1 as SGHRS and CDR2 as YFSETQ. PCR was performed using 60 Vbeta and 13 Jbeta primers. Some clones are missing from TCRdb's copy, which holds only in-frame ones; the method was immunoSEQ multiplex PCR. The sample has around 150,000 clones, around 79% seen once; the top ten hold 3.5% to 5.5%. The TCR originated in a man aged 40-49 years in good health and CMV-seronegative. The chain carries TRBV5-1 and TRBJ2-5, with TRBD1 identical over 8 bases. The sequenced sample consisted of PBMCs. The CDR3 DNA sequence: TGCGCCAGCAGCCCGTCCCTAGGACAGGGTACAGAGACCCAGTACTTC. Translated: CASSPSLGQGTETQYF.